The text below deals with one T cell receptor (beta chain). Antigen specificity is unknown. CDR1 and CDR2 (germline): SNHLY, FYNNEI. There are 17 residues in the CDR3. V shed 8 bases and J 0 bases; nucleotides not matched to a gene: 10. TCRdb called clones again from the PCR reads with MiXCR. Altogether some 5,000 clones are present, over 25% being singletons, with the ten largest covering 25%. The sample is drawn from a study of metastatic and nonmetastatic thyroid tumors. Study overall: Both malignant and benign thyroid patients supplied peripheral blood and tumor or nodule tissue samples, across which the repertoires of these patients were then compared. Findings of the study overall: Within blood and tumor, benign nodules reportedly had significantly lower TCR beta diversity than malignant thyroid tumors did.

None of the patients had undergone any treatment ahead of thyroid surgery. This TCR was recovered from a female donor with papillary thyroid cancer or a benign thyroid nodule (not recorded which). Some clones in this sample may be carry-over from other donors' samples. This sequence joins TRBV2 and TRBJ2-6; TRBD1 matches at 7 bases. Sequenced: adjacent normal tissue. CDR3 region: CASRQGSASSGANVLTF. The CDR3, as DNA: TGTGCCAGCCGACAGGGATCAGCTAGCTCTGGGGCCAACGTCCTGACTTTC.